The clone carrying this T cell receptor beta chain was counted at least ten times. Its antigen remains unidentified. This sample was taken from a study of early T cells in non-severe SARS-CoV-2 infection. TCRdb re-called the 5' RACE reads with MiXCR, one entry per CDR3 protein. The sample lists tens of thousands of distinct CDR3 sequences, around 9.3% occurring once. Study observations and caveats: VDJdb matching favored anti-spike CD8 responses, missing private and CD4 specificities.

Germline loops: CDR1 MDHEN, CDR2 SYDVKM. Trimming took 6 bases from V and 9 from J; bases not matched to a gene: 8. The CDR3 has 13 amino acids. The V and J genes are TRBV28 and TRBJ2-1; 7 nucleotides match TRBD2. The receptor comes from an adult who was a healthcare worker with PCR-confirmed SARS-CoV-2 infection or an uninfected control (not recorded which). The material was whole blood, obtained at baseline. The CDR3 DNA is TGTGCCAGCAGGCGAGGGAGGGAGATTGAGCAGTTCTTC. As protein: CASRRGREIEQFF.